Following are 20 T cell receptor beta chains from one sample sequenced in a study of OX40 agonist ivuxolimab in advanced cancers. TCRdb's copy holds only in-frame clones and misses some; the assay was immunoSEQ multiplex PCR. The sample lists about 89,000 clones; 70% to 90% were seen once. This material consisted of CD4+ or CD8+ T cells sorted from blood, taken in a trial of the OX40 agonist ivuxolimab. The receptors were gathered from an adult with an advanced solid tumor such as melanoma, head and neck, liver or kidney cancer.

The chain employs TRBV5-4 and TRBJ1-2; perhaps TRBD1 as D (5 bases). With 5 bases removed from V and 2 bases from J, the gap between germline ends came to 28 bases. The CDR3 is 19 residues long. Germline CDR1 is SGHNT and CDR2 is YYREEE (reference sequence). The CDR3 DNA is TGTGCCAGCAGAGCTGGATGGGACGGCGGCCCGGGCTTAAACTATGGCTACACCTTC. This encodes CASRAGWDGGPGLNYGYTF.

The chain carries TRBV5-1 and TRBJ2-1, with D possibly matching TRBD1 (6 bases). V was trimmed by 4 bases and J by 5 bases, leaving 16 bases between them. The germline gives CDR1 SGHRS, CDR2 YFSETQ. This CDR3 region has 15 residues. The DNA for the CDR3 is TGCGCCAGCAGCAAGACAGGTCGTAGGGACAATGAGCAGTTCTTC. Its protein product is CASSKTGRRDNEQFF.

The rearrangement links TRBV7-8 to TRBJ1-4; no clear D gene. Germline V gene lookup returns CDR1 SGHVS and CDR2 FQNEAQ. V was trimmed by 2 bases and J by 0 bases, leaving 10 bases between them. The CDR3 spans 16 residues. Here the CDR3 reads CASSLNPSATNEKLFF. In nucleotides, the CDR3 is TGTGCCAGCAGCTTAAACCCGAGCGCAACTAATGAAAAACTGTTTTTT.

This rearrangement joins TRBV7-2 to TRBJ1-6; 9 nucleotides align to TRBD1. The CDR3 loop spans 18 amino acids. After removal of 4 bases from V and 0 bases from J, the junction contained 7 bases not matched to a gene. Germline CDR1 and CDR2: SGHTA and FQGNSA. Here the CDR3 DNA reads TGTGCCAGCAGCTCGGACAGGGGCTTTAGCTCCTATAATTCACCCCTCCACTTT. Encoded protein: CASSSDRGFSSYNSPLHF.

This chain links TRBV6-5 with TRBJ1-3; D uncertain. CDR3 size: 14 residues. Trimming removed 5 bases at V and 0 bases at J, with 8 bases between. Germline V lookup: CDR1 MNHEY, CDR2 SVGAGI. Here the CDR3 reads CASSPSFSGNTIYF. In nucleotides, the CDR3 is TGTGCCAGCAGTCCCTCTTTCTCTGGAAACACCATATATTTT.

This chain connects TRBV10-3 to TRBJ1-2; D is ambiguous. V lost 6 bases and J lost 1, with 9 bases in between. CDR3 size: 13 residues. CDR1 and CDR2 (germline): ENHRY, SYGVKD. CDR3 protein: CAIRDGFNYGYTF. DNA for the CDR3: TGTGCCATCAGGGACGGTTTTAACTATGGCTACACCTTC.

This clone was counted once. The chain links TRBV7-9 to TRBJ2-7, with D possibly matching TRBD2 (5 bases). In germline, CDR1 is SEHNR, CDR2 FQNEAQ (reference sequence). Trimming shortened V by 5 bases and J by 7 bases, and 12 bases separated the two germline ends. The CDR3 length is 12 residues. The chain's CDR3 is CASSLRTGEQYF. CDR3 nucleotides: TGTGCCAGCAGCCTCCGGACGGGGGAGCAGTACTTC.

CDR3 sequence: CASSVAGASGAEAFF. CDR3 bases: TGTGCCAGCAGCGTAGCGGGGGCGAGTGGGGCTGAAGCTTTCTTT. The chain joins TRBV9 to TRBJ1-1; perhaps TRBD1 as D (6 bases). Deletions cut 0 bases from V and 6 bases from J, with 15 bases between. This CDR3 contains 15 residues. Germline values: CDR1 SGDLS, CDR2 YYNGEE.

V is TRBV6-5 and J is TRBJ2-5, with 12 bases lining up with TRBD2. V shed 6 bases and J 8 bases; nucleotides not matched to a gene: 7. CDR3 size: 14 residues. The V gene's germline CDR1 is MNHEY and CDR2 SVGAGI. The CDR3 reads CASRPGLAGSTQYF. DNA of the CDR3: TGTGCCAGCAGACCCGGACTAGCGGGGTCTACCCAGTACTTC.

The chain joins TRBV21-1 to TRBJ2-7; the DNA was not used to check the table's D call, TRBD2. TRBV21-1 is labeled a pseudogene. The CDR3 consists of 16 residues. The CDR3 protein is CASTLNAPTRRRGQYF. The CDR3 coding sequence is TGTGCCAGCACCCTTAACGCCCCTACTCGGCGGAGGGGGCAGTACTTC.

This sequence joins TRBV28 and TRBJ2-5; D is possibly TRBD1 or TRBD2 (5 bases each). This CDR3 is built from 14 residues. In germline, CDR1 is MDHEN, CDR2 SYDVKM. Trimming removed 8 bases at V and 7 bases at J, with 20 bases between. The CDR3 DNA is TGTGCCAGCGGGCAGGGTAGCGTTCTGGGGACCCAGTACTTC. Encoded protein: CASGQGSVLGTQYF.

The chain carries TRBV19 and TRBJ1-4, with TRBD1 identical over 7 bases. CDR1 and CDR2 from the germline V gene are LNHDA and SQIVND (reference sequence). This CDR3 region has 16 residues. J was trimmed by 6 bases and V by 3 bases; bases with no gene match: 10. Written as DNA, the CDR3 is TGTGCCAGTAGTATTTATGGGACAGTGGATGATGAAAAACTGTTTTTT. Its protein is CASSIYGTVDDEKLFF.

This chain uses TRBV18 with TRBJ2-1, with D possibly being TRBD1 or TRBD2 (5 bases each). This CDR3 spans 14 amino acids. Trimming left V 4 bases short and J 10 bases short, with 17 bases between. From germline, CDR1 is KGHSH and CDR2 LQKENI. This chain's CDR3 is CASSQGTEPMEQFF. CDR3 nucleotides: TGTGCCAGCTCACAAGGGACCGAGCCCATGGAGCAGTTCTTC.

The chain recombines TRBV9 with TRBJ1-3, with no clear D. Germline loops: CDR1 SGDLS, CDR2 YYNGEE. Trimming stripped 3 bases from V and 0 bases from J, with 7 bases between. The CDR3 spans 14 residues. The CDR3 nucleotides read TGTGCCAGCAGCGGGCTTACCTCTGGAAACACCATATATTTT. Residues: CASSGLTSGNTIYF. The full variable domain, completed using reference TRBV9 and TRBJ1-3, is DSGVTQTPKHLITATGQRVTLRCSPRSGDLSVYWYQQSLDQGLQFLIQYYNGEERAKGNILERFSAQQFPDLHSELNLSSLELGDSALYFCASSGLTSGNTIYFGEGSWLTVV.

The chain is built from TRBV6-1 and TRBJ2-1; D not resolved. CDR1 and CDR2 (germline): MNHNS, SASEGT. The CDR3 is made up of 12 amino acids. Trimming pared 1 base from V and 4 bases from J, leaving 2 bases between. In nucleotides, the CDR3 is TGTGCCAGCAGTGAAGTGTACAATGAGCAGTTCTTC. Its translation is CASSEVYNEQFF.

The rearrangement joins TRBV30 to TRBJ1-4; the match to TRBD1 covers 9 bases. With 5 bases clipped from V and 7 bases from J, the junction kept 8 bases outside the gene matches. The CDR3 is 14 residues long. The germline V gene encodes CDR1 GTSNPN and CDR2 SVGIG (reference sequence). The CDR3 coding sequence is TGTGCCTGGGGGGGACAGGGTAGTCGTGAAAAACTGTTTTTT. This gives the protein CAWGGQGSREKLFF.

CDR3 bases: TGTGCCAGCAGTTTTACGGAGCTGAACACTGAAGCTTTCTTT. As protein: CASSFTELNTEAFF. V gene TRBV27 combines with J gene TRBJ1-1; the D is unclear. CDR1 is MNHEY and CDR2 is SMNVEV in the germline V gene (reference sequence). The CDR3 sequence is 14 residues long. Deletions cut 3 bases from V and 0 bases from J, with 8 bases between.

The V and J genes are TRBV27 and TRBJ1-5; D is undetermined. The CDR3 runs to 14 residues. The germline gives CDR1 MNHEY, CDR2 SMNVEV (reference sequence). V gave up 4 bases and J gave up 6 bases, with 13 bases separating them. The DNA of the CDR3 is TGTGCCAGCAGTTCTGGCCTAGTGGTTCAGCCCCAGCATTTT. The encoded protein is CASSSGLVVQPQHF.

The sample holds one count of this clone. The chain joins TRBV7-9 to TRBJ2-3; no clear D. The CDR3 is made up of 14 amino acids. Trimming took 2 bases from V and 5 from J, leaving 11 bases between them. The germline CDR1 and CDR2 sequences are SEHNR and FQNEAQ (reference sequence). The CDR3 sequence is CASSLSSPGDTQYF. The CDR3 nucleotides are TGTGCCAGCAGCTTATCTTCACCGGGAGATACGCAGTATTTT.

This chain links TRBV6-6 with TRBJ2-7; D unresolved. Germline assignment: CDR1 MNHNY and CDR2 SVGAGI (reference sequence). Trimming took 5 bases from V and 0 from J, leaving 8 bases between them. The CDR3 sequence is 13 residues long. The CDR3 DNA reads as TGTGCCAGCAGTCCAGACTTCTCCTACGAGCAGTACTTC. Translated, it gives CASSPDFSYEQYF.